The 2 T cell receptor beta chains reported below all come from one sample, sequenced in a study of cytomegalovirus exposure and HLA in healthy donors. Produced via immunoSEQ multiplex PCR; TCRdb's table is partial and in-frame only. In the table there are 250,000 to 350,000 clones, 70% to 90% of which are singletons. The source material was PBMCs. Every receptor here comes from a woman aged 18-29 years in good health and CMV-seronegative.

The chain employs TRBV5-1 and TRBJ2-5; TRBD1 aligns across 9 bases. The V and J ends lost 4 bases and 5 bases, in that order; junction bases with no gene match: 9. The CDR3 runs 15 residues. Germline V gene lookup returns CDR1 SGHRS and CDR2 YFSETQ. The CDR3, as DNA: TGCGCCAGCAGCCTAGGACAGGGGCCGGAGGAGACCCAGTACTTC. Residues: CASSLGQGPEETQYF.

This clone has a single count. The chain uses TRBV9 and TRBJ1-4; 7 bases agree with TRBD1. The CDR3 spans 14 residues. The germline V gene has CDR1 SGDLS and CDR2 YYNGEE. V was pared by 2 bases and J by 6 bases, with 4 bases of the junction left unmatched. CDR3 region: CASSVSTGDEKLFF. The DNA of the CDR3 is TGTGCCAGCAGCGTTTCTACAGGGGATGAAAAACTGTTTTTT.